One and the same sample provided the 28 T cell receptor beta chains below, sequenced in a study of vaccination and CD4 T cells after COVID-19. Treatment given: roughly 11-day PBMC culture with coronavirus spike peptide pools or control peptides (ViraFEST assay). The antigens these receptors bind are not known. The Oncomine TCR Beta short-read assay sequenced DNA from cultured CD4+ T cells. MiXCR, run by TCRdb on the PCR reads, gives a single entry per CDR3 protein. This table holds about 21,000 distinct CDR3 sequences, less than 75% found once. Sequenced sample: CD4+ T cells from blood, cultured in vitro. All receptors derive from a human donor who had recovered from COVID-19.

The chain recombines TRBV7-2 with TRBJ1-5; D not certain. Trimming took 5 bases from V and 2 from J, leaving 7 bases between them. CDR3 length equals 13 residues. CDR1 and CDR2 from the germline V gene are SGHTA and FQGNSA. This CDR3 is CASSPSGNQPQHF. For the CDR3, the DNA is TGTGCCAGCAGCCCCTCCGGCAATCAGCCCCAGCATTTT.

V gene TRBV28 combines with J gene TRBJ2-7; the D gene is possibly TRBD2 (6 bases). Germline lookup yields CDR1 MDHEN and CDR2 SYDVKM. The V end was cut by 6 bases, the J end by 2 bases, with 14 bases between. The CDR3 spans 14 residues. The CDR3 protein is CASRSGPPTYEQYF. The DNA of the CDR3 is TGTGCCAGCAGAAGCGGGCCACCGACCTACGAGCAGTACTTC.

The rearrangement links TRBV12-3 or TRBV12-4 to TRBJ1-5, with TRBD1 as a possible D gene (6 bases). Trimming removed 8 bases at V and 2 bases at J, with 19 bases between. This CDR3 is 16 amino acids long. CDR3 protein: CASSRGGAIGNQPQHF. In nucleotides, the CDR3 is TGTGCCAGCTCCCGCGGGGGGGCGATCGGCAATCAGCCCCAGCATTTT.

In this sample, this clonotype turned up a few times. The CDR3 region has the DNA TGTGCCAGCAGCGCCGTTATGGTAGCGGGAGCAGATACGCAGTATTTT. Protein sequence: CASSAVMVAGADTQYF. The chain combines TRBV9 with TRBJ2-3, with TRBD2 matching over 9 bases. The CDR3 has 16 residues. Germline V gives CDR1 SGDLS, CDR2 YYNGEE. V trimming: 3 bases; J trimming: 4 bases; junction bases outside the gene matches: 9.

J is TRBJ1-5 and V is TRBV20-1, with D unresolved. CDR1 and CDR2 from the germline V gene are DFQATT and SNEGSKA (reference sequence). CDR3 length: 16 residues. The V and J ends lost 6 bases and 1 base respectively, with 19 bases between them. The DNA for the CDR3 is TGCAGTGCAGATTTGCTTGCTGGGAGGAGCAATCAGCCCCAGCATTTT. Translation gives CSADLLAGRSNQPQHF.

CDR3 region: CASMGQGKGEAFF. CDR3 nucleotide sequence: TGTGCCAGCATGGGACAGGGTAAAGGGGAAGCTTTCTTT. The gene calls are TRBV6-1 and TRBJ1-1; 9 bases line up with TRBD1. CDR3 length: 13 amino acids. The germline CDR1 and CDR2 sequences are MNHNS and SASEGT. V lost 7 bases and J lost 8; bases outside the gene matches: 8.

The CDR3 nucleotides read TGTGCCAGTAGTATTTCCTTGGTTATCACAGATACGCAGTATTTT. Its translation is CASSISLVITDTQYF. The J gene is TRBJ2-3, the V gene TRBV19; unclear D gene. The V end was cut by 3 bases, the J end by 2 bases, with 12 bases between. Per germline, CDR1 LNHDA and CDR2 SQIVND (reference sequence). The length of the CDR3 is 15 residues.

V gene TRBV23-1 combines with J gene TRBJ1-6; 7 nucleotides match TRBD1. TRBV23-1 is placed among ORFs of uncertain function. The CDR3 is 16 amino acids. V was pared by 4 bases and J by 7 bases, with 10 bases of the junction left unmatched. DNA for the CDR3: TGCGCCAGCAGTCCAAAGCCGGGACAGAAGAATTCACCCCTCCACTTT. The encoded protein is CASSPKPGQKNSPLHF.

This clonotype was found a few times. The CDR3 DNA reads TGTGCCAGCAGCCAAAAATTTGGGCAGGATAGCAATCAGCCCCAGCATTTT. Residues: CASSQKFGQDSNQPQHF. The chain couples TRBV7-2 to TRBJ1-5; D not certain. CDR3 length equals 17 residues. The germline V gene has CDR1 SGHTA and CDR2 FQGNSA. The V gene lost 5 bases and the J gene lost 0 bases, with 17 bases spanning the gap.

The chain links TRBV20-1 to TRBJ2-7, with D unresolved. The CDR3 length is 11 residues. Trimming cost V 3 bases and J 4 bases, with 7 bases left between them. CDR1 and CDR2 (germline): DFQATT, SNEGSKA (reference sequence). The CDR3 DNA is TGCAGTGCTAGGAGGAGTTACGAGCAGTACTTC. Translated, it gives CSARRSYEQYF.

This clonotype has more than one count but fewer than ten. The V call is TRBV20-1, the J call TRBJ1-1, with 9 bases identical to TRBD1. With V trimmed by 0 bases and J by 1 base, 3 bases remained unmatched. Germline-derived CDR1 and CDR2 are DFQATT and SNEGSKA (reference sequence). The CDR3 contains 15 residues. The DNA of the CDR3 is TGCAGTGCTAGAGATACAGGGGGCAAGAACACTGAAGCTTTCTTT. This translates into CSARDTGGKNTEAFF.

This sequence joins TRBV20-1 and TRBJ1-6; 7 bases map to TRBD1. The V gene end was trimmed by 3 bases and the J gene end by 4 bases; junction bases not matched to a gene: 9. The CDR3 sequence is 16 residues long. Germline CDR1 is DFQATT and CDR2 is SNEGSKA (reference sequence). The CDR3 nucleotides are TGCAGTGCTAGCCGACCGGGACAGCGTTATAATTCACCCCTCCACTTT. Its translation: CSASRPGQRYNSPLHF.

The CDR3 DNA follows: TGTGCCAGCAGATCCCGTTCTGGTAGCACTGAAGCTTTCTTT. It specifies CASRSRSGSTEAFF. This chain uses TRBV6-1 with TRBJ1-1; D remains unclear. The CDR3 covers 14 residues. V was shortened by 6 bases and J by 4 bases, with 15 bases between the two germline ends. Per the germline V gene, CDR1 is MNHNS and CDR2 is SASEGT.

The chain couples TRBV27 to TRBJ2-2; no clear D gene. Germline V gene data show CDR1 as MNHEY and CDR2 as SMNVEV (reference sequence). Trimming left V 6 bases short and J 2 bases short, with 4 bases between. CDR3 length equals 12 residues. CDR3 sequence: CASSRNTGELFF. The DNA of the CDR3 is TGTGCCAGCAGCCGTAACACCGGGGAGCTGTTTTTT.

The V and J genes are TRBV20-1 and TRBJ1-4; perhaps TRBD1 as D (5 bases). The CDR3 has 15 residues. CDR1 is DFQATT, CDR2 SNEGSKA, per germline (reference sequence). Trimming removed 0 bases from V and 5 bases from J, with 13 bases in between. CDR3 region: CSARDPGRLNEKLFF. In nucleotides, the CDR3 is TGCAGTGCTAGAGATCCGGGACGGCTAAATGAAAAACTGTTTTTT.

The chain couples TRBV7-2 to TRBJ2-1; tentative D call: TRBD1 (7 bases). V was trimmed by 5 bases and J by 1 base, leaving 18 bases between them. The CDR3 runs to 17 residues. Germline CDR1 SGHTA, CDR2 FQGNSA. The CDR3 nucleotides are TGTGCCAGCAGCCCAAAAGCATCAGGGGGGTCCTACAATGAGCAGTTCTTC. This translates into CASSPKASGGSYNEQFF.

The chain employs TRBV2 and TRBJ1-3; the match to TRBD1 covers 9 bases. The CDR3 extends over 13 amino acids. The V and J ends lost 6 bases and 10 bases, in that order; junction bases with no gene match: 7. The germline V gene encodes CDR1 SNHLY and CDR2 FYNNEI. CDR3 coding DNA: TGTGCCAGCAGAGGGACAGGGAAAGCTACCATATATTTT. This gives the protein CASRGTGKATIYF.

This chain connects TRBV30 to TRBJ2-1; the D is unclear. V lost 5 bases to trimming and J lost 7 bases, with 9 bases between them. The CDR3 is made up of 11 amino acids. CDR1 is GTSNPN and CDR2 is SVGIG in the germline V gene (reference sequence). The CDR3 coding sequence is TGTGCCTGGTACGGAGTGAATGAGCAGTTCTTC. It translates to CAWYGVNEQFF.

Here the CDR3 reads CASSKGEVGIANTGELFF. The CDR3 DNA follows: TGTGCCAGCAGCAAAGGGGAGGTAGGGATCGCGAACACCGGGGAGCTGTTTTTT. V and J are TRBV21-1 and TRBJ2-2; the table's TRBD2 call for D was not verified on the DNA. TRBV21-1 is termed a pseudogene. This CDR3 spans 18 amino acids.

The chain carries TRBV6-1 and TRBJ2-3, with D possibly TRBD1 on 6 matching bases. CDR1 MNHNS and CDR2 SASEGT come from the germline V gene. V was shortened by 3 bases and J by 7 bases, with 11 bases between the two germline ends. CDR3 size: 13 residues. This CDR3 is CASSESRDNTQYF. In nucleotides, the CDR3 is TGTGCCAGCAGTGAGAGCCGGGACAATACGCAGTATTTT.

The V gene is TRBV18, the J gene TRBJ2-4; 7 bases match TRBD1. The V and J ends lost 4 bases and 5 bases, in that order; junction bases with no gene match: 5. Germline lookup yields CDR1 KGHSH and CDR2 LQKENI. The CDR3 has 14 residues. CDR3 nucleotide sequence: TGTGCCAGCTCACTACAGGGGACGCAAAACATTCAGTACTTC. Translated: CASSLQGTQNIQYF.

The chain uses TRBV6-2 or TRBV6-3 and TRBJ2-3; no clear D gene. The germline CDR1 and CDR2 sequences are MNHEY and SVGEGT. This CDR3 has 15 amino acids. V gave up 1 base and J gave up 1 base, with 9 bases separating them. CDR3 DNA: TGTGCCAGCAGTTACTTTACCCCCGGCACAGATACGCAGTATTTT. It codes for CASSYFTPGTDTQYF.

The chain couples TRBV12-3 or TRBV12-4 to TRBJ1-2, with D unclear. Trimming shortened V by 4 bases and J by 8 bases, and 11 bases separated the two germline ends. The CDR3 is 12 residues long. Here the CDR3 reads CASSSRTRGYTF. CDR3 in DNA: TGTGCCAGCAGTTCTCGAACTAGAGGCTACACCTTC.

This clonotype was seen more than once but under ten times. The chain is built from TRBV6-2 or TRBV6-3 and TRBJ1-2, with no clear D. CDR1 MNHEY and CDR2 SVGEGT come from the germline V gene. The CDR3 extends over 15 amino acids. Trimming removed 6 bases from V and 1 base from J, with 15 bases in between. The CDR3 here is CASSLTHGNNYGYTF. In DNA form, the CDR3 reads TGTGCCAGCAGCCTCACCCATGGGAATAACTATGGCTACACCTTC.

The chain employs TRBV27 and TRBJ1-1; TRBD1 is a possible D gene (6 bases). Germline CDR1 is MNHEY and CDR2 is SMNVEV (reference sequence). CDR3 size: 15 residues. V lost 5 bases and J 11 bases, leaving 24 bases between the germline ends. The CDR3 region is CASSAFVGGGRAAFF. The DNA for the CDR3 is TGTGCCAGCAGTGCCTTTGTCGGCGGGGGGCGGGCTGCTTTCTTT.

The V gene is TRBV10-3, the J gene TRBJ1-5; 7 bases agree with TRBD1. The trim removed 3 bases at V and 0 bases at J, leaving 2 bases unmatched. The CDR3 spans 15 residues. Looked up from germline, CDR1 is ENHRY and CDR2 is SYGVKD. The CDR3 is CAISEQGSSNQPQHF. CDR3 in DNA: TGTGCCATCAGTGAACAGGGGAGTAGCAATCAGCCCCAGCATTTT.

The chain uses TRBV11-2 and TRBJ1-2, with 8 nucleotides matching TRBD1. The CDR3 length is 16 residues. Germline CDR1 reads SGHAT; CDR2 reads FQNNGV. J was trimmed by 7 bases and V by 3 bases; bases with no gene match: 13. The CDR3 protein is CASSFTRSGTGVGYTF. CDR3 nucleotides: TGTGCCAGCAGCTTTACTCGGTCCGGGACAGGAGTTGGCTACACCTTC.

The chain has TRBV7-2 and TRBJ2-1; 8 nucleotides agree with TRBD1. Germline V gene data show CDR1 as SGHTA and CDR2 as FQGNSA. The trim removed 5 bases at V and 2 bases at J, leaving 11 bases unmatched. This CDR3 is built from 17 residues. The CDR3 loop reads CASSILGQGGAYNEQFF. Written as DNA, the CDR3 is TGTGCCAGCAGCATACTCGGACAGGGTGGGGCCTACAATGAGCAGTTCTTC.